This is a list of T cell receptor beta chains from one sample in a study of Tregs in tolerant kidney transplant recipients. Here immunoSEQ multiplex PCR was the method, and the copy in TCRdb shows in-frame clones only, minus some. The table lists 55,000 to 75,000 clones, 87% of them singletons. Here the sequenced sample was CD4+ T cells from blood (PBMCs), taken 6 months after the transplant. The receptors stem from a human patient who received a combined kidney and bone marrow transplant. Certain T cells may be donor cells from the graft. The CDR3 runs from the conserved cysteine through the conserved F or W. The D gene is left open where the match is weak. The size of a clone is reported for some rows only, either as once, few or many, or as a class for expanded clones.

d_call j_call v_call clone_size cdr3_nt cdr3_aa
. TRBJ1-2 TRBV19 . TGTGCCAGTAGTATGAACCTACAGGGCTACTATGGCTACACCTTC CASSMNLQGYYGYTF
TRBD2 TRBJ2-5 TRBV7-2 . TGTGCCAGCAGCCCATGGACTAGTCGGGAGACCCAGTACTTC CASSPWTSRETQYF
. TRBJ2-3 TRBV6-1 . TGTGCCAGCAGTGAAAATAAAGATACGCAGTATTTT CASSENKDTQYF
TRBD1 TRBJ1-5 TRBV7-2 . TGTGCCAGCAGCCAAAGACCAGGGGGCGACCAGCCCCAGCATTTT CASSQRPGGDQPQHF
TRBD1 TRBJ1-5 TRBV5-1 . TGCGCCAGCAGCCTCGGGACAGCTAGCAATCAGCCCCAGCATTTT CASSLGTASNQPQHF
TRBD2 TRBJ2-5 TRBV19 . TGTGCCAGTAGTATACAAGCGGGGGATCAAGAGACCCAGTACTTC CASSIQAGDQETQYF
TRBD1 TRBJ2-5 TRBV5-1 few TGCGCCAGCAGCTTGACAGGGGAAACCCAGTACTTC CASSLTGETQYF
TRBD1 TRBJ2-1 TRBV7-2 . TGTGCCAGCAGCAAACAGGGGAAGTACAATGAGCAGTTCTTC CASSKQGKYNEQFF
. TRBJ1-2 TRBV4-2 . TGTGCCAGCAGCCAAGAAACAGGGACCTATGGCTACACCTTC CASSQETGTYGYTF
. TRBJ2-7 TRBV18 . TGTGCCAGCTCCCCAAGCCCTATCGGGACCTACGAGCAGTACTTC CASSPSPIGTYEQYF
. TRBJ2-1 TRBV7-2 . TGTGCCAGCAGCTTAGGGACACCCTACAATGAGCAGTTCTTC CASSLGTPYNEQFF
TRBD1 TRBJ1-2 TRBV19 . TGTGCCAGTAGTACCCGACAGGGGCGGATTTTAGGCTATGGCTACACCTTC CASSTRQGRILGYGYTF
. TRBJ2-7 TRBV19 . TGTGCCAGTAGTATTGGCCTAGACTACGAGCAGTACTTC CASSIGLDYEQYF
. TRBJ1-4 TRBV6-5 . TGTGCCACCTCGAGCGCCAACCCAATCGAAAAACTGTTTTTT CATSSANPIEKLFF
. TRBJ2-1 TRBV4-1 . TGCGCCAGCAGCCAAGAAGAGCCAAAACAGTTCTTC CASSQEEPKQFF
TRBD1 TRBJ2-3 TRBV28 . TGTGCCAGCAGTTCCCCCGACAGGGGCACAGATACGCAGTATTTT CASSSPDRGTDTQYF
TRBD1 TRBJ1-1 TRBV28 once TGTGCCATCCACCGGACAGGGAACACTGAAGCTTTCTTT CAIHRTGNTEAFF
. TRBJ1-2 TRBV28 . TGTGCCAGCAGTTTAGGGCTGAACTATGGCTACACCTTC CASSLGLNYGYTF
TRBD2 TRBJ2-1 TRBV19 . TGTGCCACCAAAAAAAGCCTAGGACTAGCGGGAGGGCCTAGGTACAATGAGCAGTTCTTC CATKKSLGLAGGPRYNEQFF
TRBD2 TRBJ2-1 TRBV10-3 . TGTGCCATCAGTGAGTCGATCGGGACTAGCGGGGACAATGAGCAGTTCTTC CAISESIGTSGDNEQFF
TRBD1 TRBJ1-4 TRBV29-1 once TGCAGCGTTGGGACGGGACAGGGAGGTGAAAAACTGTTTTTT CSVGTGQGGEKLFF
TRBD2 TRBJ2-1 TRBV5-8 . TGTGCCAGCAGCTTGGGGTTAGGACTAGCGGGAGGAAAGAATGAGCAGTTCTTC CASSLGLGLAGGKNEQFF
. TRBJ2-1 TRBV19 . TGTGCCAGTAGTAAAATCGGCAATGAGCAGTTCTTC CASSKIGNEQFF
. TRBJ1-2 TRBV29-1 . TGCAGTACCTTACAGTTTTCTGGCTACACCTTC CSTLQFSGYTF
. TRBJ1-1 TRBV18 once TGTGCCAGCTCACCCCTTTTGTCTCAAGGGGACACTGAAGCTTTCTTT CASSPLLSQGDTEAFF
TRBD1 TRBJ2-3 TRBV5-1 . TGCGCCAGCAGCTTGGGCAGGACAGGCGATTCTAGCACAGATACGCAGTATTTT CASSLGRTGDSSTDTQYF
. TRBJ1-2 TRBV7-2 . TGTGCCAGCAGCTTACCTGGCAGGGGTGGGGGCTACACCTTC CASSLPGRGGGYTF
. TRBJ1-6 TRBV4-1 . TGCGCCAGCAGCCAAGAAACCCAGGGGTGGTCCTATAATTCCCCCCTCCACTTT CASSQETQGWSYNSPLHF
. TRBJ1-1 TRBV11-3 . TGTGCCAGCAGCCCCTCACGACTTAACACTGAAGCTTTCTTT CASSPSRLNTEAFF
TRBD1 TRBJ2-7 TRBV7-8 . TGTGCCAGCAGCCTCACGAGGACAGGTGCTTCGCGGGAGCAGTACTTC CASSLTRTGASREQYF
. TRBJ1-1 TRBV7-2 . TGTGCCAGCAGCTTAGCGGTCCAGGGGTACACTGAAGCTTTCTTT CASSLAVQGYTEAFF
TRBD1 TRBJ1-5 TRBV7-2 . TGTGCCAGCAGCTCCGGACAGGGACGTGGCAATCAGCCCCAGCATTTT CASSSGQGRGNQPQHF
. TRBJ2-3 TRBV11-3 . TGTGCCAGCAGTCGAAGCGGCCTCACAGATACGCAGTATTTT CASSRSGLTDTQYF
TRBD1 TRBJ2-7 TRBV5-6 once TGTGCCAGCAGCTCAAGGACAGGCCCCTACGAGCAGTACTTC CASSSRTGPYEQYF
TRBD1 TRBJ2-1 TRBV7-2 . TGTGCCAGCAGCTTAGCGTTTGACAGGGTAAGGTACAATGAGCAGTTCTTC CASSLAFDRVRYNEQFF
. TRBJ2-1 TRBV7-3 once TGTGCCAGCAGCTTGGGGGCGGCTAACAATGAGCAGTTCTTC CASSLGAANNEQFF
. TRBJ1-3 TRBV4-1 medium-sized TGCGCCAGCAGCCAAGATCGATTTGGACAGACTGGAAACACCATATATTTT CASSQDRFGQTGNTIYF
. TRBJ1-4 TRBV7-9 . TGTGCCAGCAGCTCAGGGCATACGGGACATTTAAATGAAAAACTGTTTTTT CASSSGHTGHLNEKLFF
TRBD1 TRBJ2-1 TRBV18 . TGTGCCAGCTCACCGTGGGGGGACAGGGGCTACAATGAGCAGTTCTTC CASSPWGDRGYNEQFF
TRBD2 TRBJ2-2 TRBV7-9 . TGTGCCAGCAGCTCGGGACTAGCGGGAGGCACCGGGGAGCTGTTTTTT CASSSGLAGGTGELFF
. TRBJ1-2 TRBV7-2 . TGTGCCAGCAGCTTAGGGGGGCGCATGGATGGCTACACCTTC CASSLGGRMDGYTF
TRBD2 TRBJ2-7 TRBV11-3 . TGTGCCAGCAGCTTAGACGGGAGGCGGGACGAGCAGTACTTC CASSLDGRRDEQYF
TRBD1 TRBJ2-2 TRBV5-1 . TGCGCCAGCCGATTCTCAGGGGGCGCCCCGGGGGAGCTGTTTTTT CASRFSGGAPGELFF
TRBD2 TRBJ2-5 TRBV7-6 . TGTGCCAGCAGCTCCCCACAAGCGGGGCAAGAGACCCAGTACTTC CASSSPQAGQETQYF
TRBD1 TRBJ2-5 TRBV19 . TGTGCCAGTACTTTAAAGGCAGGGGGAGAGACCCAGTACTTC CASTLKAGGETQYF
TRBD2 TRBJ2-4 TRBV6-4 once TGTGCCAGCAGTGAGGTAGCGGGGAACATTCAGTACTTC CASSEVAGNIQYF